The clone carrying this T cell receptor (beta chain) was recorded once. The CDR3 length is 13 residues. Germline-derived CDR1 and CDR2 are LGHNA and YNFKEQ. V was cut by 3 bases and J by 8 bases, with 13 bases left in between. The sample originates from a study of blood T cell repertoires in COVID-19. Looking at the study overall: The analysed material was cDNA or gDNA that came from T cells, B-cell-depleted T cells, or PBMCs.

Original analysis: Reference gene primers were amplified, and this amplification served to estimate nucleated cell counts. Assay used: immunoSEQ multiplex PCR; TCRdb lists only in-frame clones, some missing. For V, J and clone size, that table is used; D and trimming come from the DNA. The sample lists about 170,000 clones; around 86% were seen once. Material for sequencing was peripheral blood. The chain couples TRBV4-2 to TRBJ1-1; no clear D. The TCR originated in a man in his sixties with COVID-19, enrolled during active disease. CDR3 in DNA: TGTGCCAGCAGCCATTCCCCGAACGCGGAAGCTTTCTTT. This gives the protein CASSHSPNAEAFF.